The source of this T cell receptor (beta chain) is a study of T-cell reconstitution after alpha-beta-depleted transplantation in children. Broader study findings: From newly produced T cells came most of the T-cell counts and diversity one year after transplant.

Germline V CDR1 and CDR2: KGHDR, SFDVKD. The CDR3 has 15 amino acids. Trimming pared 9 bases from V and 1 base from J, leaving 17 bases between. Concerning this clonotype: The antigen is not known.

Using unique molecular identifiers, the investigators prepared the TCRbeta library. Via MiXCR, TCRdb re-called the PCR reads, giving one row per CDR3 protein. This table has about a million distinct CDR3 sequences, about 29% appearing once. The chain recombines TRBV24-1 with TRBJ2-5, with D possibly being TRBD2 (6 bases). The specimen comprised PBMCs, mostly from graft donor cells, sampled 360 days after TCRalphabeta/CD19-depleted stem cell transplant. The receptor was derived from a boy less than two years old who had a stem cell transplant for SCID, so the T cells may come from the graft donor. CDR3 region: CATRPFRRGQETQYF. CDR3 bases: TGTGCCACCCGCCCGTTCCGGAGGGGCCAAGAGACCCAGTACTTC.